The 12 T cell receptor beta chains given below trace back to one sample, sequenced in a study of blood T cell repertoires in COVID-19. Here immunoSEQ multiplex PCR was the method, and the copy in TCRdb shows in-frame clones only, minus some. The data show more than 45,000 clones, around 86% seen once. Sequencing used peripheral blood. The receptors stem from a man aged 55 to 70 with active or convalescent COVID-19.

The J gene is TRBJ2-3, the V gene TRBV7-9, with a tentative D call TRBD2 (6 bases). The CDR3 loop spans 15 amino acids. CDR1 and CDR2 (germline): SEHNR, FQNEAQ (reference sequence). With 2 bases removed from V and 0 bases from J, the gap between germline ends came to 9 bases. This CDR3 is CASSLNSGSTDTQYF. The CDR3 nucleotides are TGTGCCAGCAGCTTAAATAGCGGCAGCACAGATACGCAGTATTTT.

The chain is built from TRBV5-1 and TRBJ1-6; D might be TRBD1 (5 bases). The germline V and J ends were trimmed by 2 bases and 10 bases, with 13 bases remaining between them. The CDR3 contains 14 residues. Germline lookup yields CDR1 SGHRS and CDR2 YFSETQ. As DNA, the CDR3 is TGCGCCAGCAGCTTTGGGGGGAGGGACTCACCCCTCCACTTT. Amino acid sequence: CASSFGGRDSPLHF.

The J gene is TRBJ1-1, the V gene TRBV5-1; 8 bases are shared with TRBD1. The length of the CDR3 is 15 residues. The V segment lost 4 bases and the J segment 3 bases; nucleotides outside the gene matches: 8. Per germline, CDR1 SGHRS and CDR2 YFSETQ. The DNA for the CDR3 is TGCGCCAGCAGCCCAGGGGGCTGGGTCGACACTGAAGCTTTCTTT. Its translation: CASSPGGWVDTEAFF.

This chain links TRBV4-1 with TRBJ2-4, with D maybe TRBD1 (5 bases). Trimming removed 0 bases from V and 8 bases from J, with 11 bases in between. The CDR3 spans 14 residues. The V gene's germline CDR1 is MGHRA and CDR2 YSYEKL. The CDR3 DNA sequence: TGCGCCAGCAGCCAAGATTCGGAAGGGGACATTCAGTACTTC. Amino acids: CASSQDSEGDIQYF.

This rearrangement joins TRBV28 to TRBJ2-7; TRBD1 aligns across 11 bases. V lost 2 bases and J lost 6; bases outside the gene matches: 6. The germline gives CDR1 MDHEN, CDR2 SYDVKM. The CDR3 has 15 residues. In DNA, the CDR3 is TGTGCCAGCAGTTTACCCGGACAGGGGGCGGCCGAGCAGTACTTC. Amino acids: CASSLPGQGAAEQYF.

The chain couples TRBV5-6 to TRBJ1-2; 8 bases match TRBD1. Germline V gene sequence: CDR1 SGHDT, CDR2 YYEEEE. V lost 8 bases, J lost 2 bases, and 5 bases stayed unmatched. The CDR3 consists of 13 residues. The CDR3 DNA reads as TGTGCCAGTAGGACAGGGATGAACTATGGCTACACCTTC. Translating it yields CASRTGMNYGYTF.

The rearrangement joins TRBV5-5 to TRBJ1-1; 7 bases are shared with TRBD1. This CDR3 is 13 amino acids long. After removal of 4 bases from V and 3 bases from J, the junction contained 3 bases not matched to a gene. CDR1 and CDR2 from the germline V gene are SGHKS and YYEKEE (reference sequence). CDR3: CASSLTGDTEAFF. In DNA form, the CDR3 reads TGTGCCAGCAGCCTCACAGGGGACACTGAAGCTTTCTTT.

The J gene is TRBJ2-1, the V gene TRBV5-1; D may be TRBD2 (6 bases). V lost 5 bases to trimming and J lost 0 bases, with 9 bases between them. CDR3 size: 14 residues. The germline V gene encodes CDR1 SGHRS and CDR2 YFSETQ. The CDR3 sequence: CASRTRDSYNEQFF. The CDR3 coding sequence is TGCGCCAGCAGGACGCGGGACTCCTACAATGAGCAGTTCTTC.

The V and J genes are TRBV7-2 and TRBJ1-2; D might be TRBD1 (5 bases). Trimming removed 6 bases at V and 8 bases at J, with 16 bases between. CDR1 is SGHTA and CDR2 is FQGNSA in the germline V gene. CDR3 length: 13 amino acids. The CDR3 loop reads CASRKGWGDGYTF. CDR3 nucleotides: TGTGCCAGCAGAAAAGGGTGGGGCGACGGCTACACCTTC.

The table lists this clone with a few counts. The V and J genes are TRBV3-1 (or the pseudogene TRBV3-2) and TRBJ2-7; D is undetermined. This CDR3 has 11 amino acids. The V gene lost 8 bases and the J gene lost 5 bases, with 10 bases spanning the gap. Germline values: CDR1 LGHDT, CDR2 YNNKEL (reference sequence). The CDR3 is CASATVNEQYF. CDR3 DNA sequence: TGTGCCAGCGCCACGGTAAACGAGCAGTACTTC.

The chain recombines TRBV28 with TRBJ2-1; 9 nucleotides align to TRBD1. Germline assignment: CDR1 MDHEN and CDR2 SYDVKM. The CDR3 is 17 amino acids. The J segment lost 4 bases and the V segment lost 4 bases, leaving 11 bases of the junction unmatched. The CDR3 DNA reads as TGTGCCAGCAGTTCACCAAAGGACAGGGGATTTTACAATGAGCAGTTCTTC. Amino acid sequence: CASSSPKDRGFYNEQFF.

J is TRBJ2-3 and V is TRBV15; 10 positions agree with TRBD1. V trimming: 5 bases; J trimming: 5 bases; junction bases outside the gene matches: 10. Looked up from germline, CDR1 is LNHNV and CDR2 is YYDKDF (reference sequence). The CDR3 extends over 16 amino acids. The CDR3 is CATSLRDRGIVDTQYF. The CDR3 region has the DNA TGTGCCACCAGCCTCCGGGACAGGGGAATCGTAGATACGCAGTATTTT.